This is a list of T cell receptor beta chains from one sample in a study of blood T cells in healthy people across ages. TCRdb independently ran MiXCR on the 5' RACE reads; one entry per CDR3 protein. The repertoire holds 1.5 million to 2 million distinct CDR3 sequences, about two fifths seen once, with roughly 23% in the top ten. Sequencing input: blood. The receptors derive from a human donor in good health. Each CDR3 is given with its conserved first and last residue. Fields, in order: clone size, D gene, V gene, J gene, CDR3 DNA, CDR3 protein. The D gene is left open where the match is weak. For some rows the clone size is stated as once, few or many, or as a class when expanded; others skip it.

-	-	TRBV19	TRBJ1-2	TGTGCCAGTAGTATACTACTGGCCTATGGCTACACCTTC	CASSILLAYGYTF
few	-	TRBV2	TRBJ1-5	TGTGCCGGCAAAGGGCCAGGGGATCAGCCCCAGCATTTT	CAGKGPGDQPQHF
few	TRBD1	TRBV7-2	TRBJ1-3	TGTGCCAGCAGCTCCGGGACAGGGGTCTCTGGAAACACCATATATTTT	CASSSGTGVSGNTIYF
once	TRBD2	TRBV24-1	TRBJ2-3	TGTGCCACCCGTGACCCCCTAGCGGGGGGAACAGATACGCAGTATTTT	CATRDPLAGGTDTQYF
-	-	TRBV12-3/TRBV12-4	TRBJ1-2	TGTGCCAGCAGTTTAGCAGGGGCGAGCTATGGCTACACCTTC	CASSLAGASYGYTF
-	-	TRBV12-3/TRBV12-4	TRBJ1-1	TGTGCCAGCAGTTTAAGGGCTCGCACTGAAGCTTTCTTT	CASSLRARTEAFF
-	-	TRBV12-3/TRBV12-4	TRBJ2-1	TGTGCCAGCAGTTCCCCCCCCGGGGGCCTTGAGCAGTTCTTC	CASSSPPGGLEQFF
-	-	TRBV20-1	TRBJ1-1	TGCAGTGCTAGAGATCCGCTTGGGGAGAGGACCCCTGAAGCTTTCTTT	CSARDPLGERTPEAFF
many	-	TRBV5-1	TRBJ2-7	TGCGCCAGCAGCTTGGGGGCCTTGGACGAGCAGTACTTC	CASSLGALDEQYF
-	-	TRBV3-1	TRBJ2-1	TGTGCCAGCAGCCAAGAATATGAGCAGTTCTTC	CASSQEYEQFF
-	TRBD2	TRBV28	TRBJ2-3	TGTGCCAGCAGTTTGCCCCCAGGAGCGGGGACCACAGATACGCAGTATTTT	CASSLPPGAGTTDTQYF
few	TRBD1	TRBV7-8	TRBJ1-1	TGTGCCAGCAGCCTTATGGGACAGTGGGACACTGAAGCTTTCTTT	CASSLMGQWDTEAFF
-	TRBD1	TRBV4-3	TRBJ1-2	TGCGCCAGCAGCCAAGATGGAGTGGCCAGGGGGGTCTATGGCTACACCTTC	CASSQDGVARGVYGYTF
-	-	TRBV7-2	TRBJ2-5	TGTGCCAGCAGCTTATATAGTTGGCAGGGTTCCTACAATGAGCAGTACTTC	CASSLYSWQGSYNEQYF
-	-	TRBV7-9	TRBJ2-5	TGTGCCAGCAGCTTAGTCCTGGGAAGGGGAGAGACCCAGTACTTC	CASSLVLGRGETQYF
-	-	TRBV7-2	TRBJ2-1	TGTGCCAGCAGCTTTGGGACTCCACCTTACAATGAGCAGTTCTTC	CASSFGTPPYNEQFF
-	-	TRBV10-3	TRBJ1-1	TGTGCCATACAAGGGGCAGGGAGTGACACTGAAGCTTTCTTT	CAIQGAGSDTEAFF
-	TRBD1	TRBV4-1	TRBJ1-2	TGCGCCAGCAGCCAAGCTCCCGGGACAGGCAATGCAGGTGGCTACACCTTC	CASSQAPGTGNAGGYTF
-	-	TRBV24-1	TRBJ2-1	TGTGCCACCAGTGACCTGGACGCTAGCTCCTACAATGAGCAGTTCTTC	CATSDLDASSYNEQFF
few	TRBD2	TRBV10-3	TRBJ2-3	TGTGCCATCAGTCTAGCGGGATCAGATACGCAGTATTTT	CAISLAGSDTQYF
few	TRBD1	TRBV7-9	TRBJ1-6	TGTGCCAGCAACACCGGGACAGGGGAACCACCCCTCCACTTT	CASNTGTGEPPLHF
-	-	TRBV5-8	TRBJ2-5	TGTGCCAGCGCGGCAGCCCAAGAGACCCAGTACTTC	CASAAAQETQYF
few	-	TRBV9	TRBJ1-2	TGTGCCAGCAGCGTAGTGGGGACCTATGGCTACACCTTC	CASSVVGTYGYTF
-	-	TRBV7-9	TRBJ2-1	TGTGCCAGCAGCCAGTGGAGTGAGCAGTTCTTC	CASSQWSEQFF
-	-	TRBV11-3	TRBJ2-1	TGTGCCAGCGGCTCCGGACTCCCCAATGAGCAGTTCTTC	CASGSGLPNEQFF
-	-	TRBV27	TRBJ1-2	TGTGCCAGCAGTTTATCTAGGGGGGAAGGCTACACCTTC	CASSLSRGEGYTF
few	-	TRBV11-1	TRBJ1-4	TGTGCCAGCAGCTTGGCGTGGACAGCGATCAATGAAAAACTGTTTTTT	CASSLAWTAINEKLFF
few	-	TRBV6-1	TRBJ1-6	TGTGCCAGCAGTGAATGGGGAAGCTCCTATAATTCACCCCTCCACTTT	CASSEWGSSYNSPLHF
-	TRBD1	TRBV13	TRBJ1-2	TGTGCCAGCAGCCCAAGGGTCAGGGGGGAGACCTATGGCTACACCTTC	CASSPRVRGETYGYTF
-	-	TRBV3-1	TRBJ2-3	TGTGCCAGCAGGGGGTCGGCGGGGAACACAGATACGCAGTATTTT	CASRGSAGNTDTQYF
-	-	TRBV6-2/TRBV6-3	TRBJ2-1	TGTGCCAGTCACCGAACGCACCCAATATGGCACAGTACGAGCTCCTACAATGAGCAGTTCTTC	CASHRTHPIWHSTSSYNEQFF
-	TRBD1	TRBV10-3	TRBJ1-1	TGTGCCATCAGACTTCGGACAGGGACCAACACTGAAGCTTTCTTT	CAIRLRTGTNTEAFF
-	-	TRBV6-6	TRBJ2-4	TGTGCCAGCAGTCGACCCTCAGACCTAGCCAAAAACATTCAGTACTTC	CASSRPSDLAKNIQYF
once	-	TRBV12-3/TRBV12-4	TRBJ2-1	TGTGCCAGCAGTTTTTTTCGAGACCGGCGCTCCTACAATGAGCAGTTCTTC	CASSFFRDRRSYNEQFF
-	-	TRBV4-3	TRBJ1-1	TGCGCCAGCAGCCATGGACGGCCGGGGGTGCGAGCTTTCTTT	CASSHGRPGVRAFF
-	TRBD2	TRBV12-3/TRBV12-4	TRBJ2-7	TGTGCCAGCAGTTTAGGAATAGCGGGGGGGCCCTACGAGCAGTACTTC	CASSLGIAGGPYEQYF
many	TRBD1	TRBV6-2/TRBV6-3	TRBJ2-1	TGTGCCACCCTCGACCCCGGGACAGGCAGTAATGAGCAGTTCTTC	CATLDPGTGSNEQFF
few	TRBD1	TRBV5-1	TRBJ2-3	TGCGCCAGCAGCTTTGGGACGACAGGGAATACAGATACGCAGTATTTT	CASSFGTTGNTDTQYF
-	TRBD1	TRBV5-1	TRBJ2-7	TGCGCCAGCAGCTTAGACAGGGGGCAGACCTACGAGCAGTACTTC	CASSLDRGQTYEQYF